A selection of T cell receptor beta chains follows, all from one sample in a study of CD8+CD57+ T cells in acquired aplastic anemia. TCRdb independently ran MiXCR on the reads; one entry per CDR3 protein. The sample carries some 190,000 distinct CDR3 sequences, approximately 45% recorded once. Sequencing was performed on sorted CD4+, CD8+, or CD8+CD57+ T cells (not recorded which) from PBMCs. Receptors originate from a human donor in good health. Both conserved end residues are part of each CDR3. The D gene is left open where the match is weak. For some rows the clone size is stated as once, few or many, or as a class when expanded; others skip it.

d_call: TRBD2
j_call: TRBJ2-1
clone_size: .
v_call: TRBV11-2
cdr3_aa: CASSLVAGMHEQFF
cdr3_nt: TGTGCCAGCAGCTTAGTAGCGGGAATGCATGAGCAGTTCTTC

d_call: TRBD1
j_call: TRBJ2-7
clone_size: many
v_call: TRBV29-1
cdr3_aa: CSVGLQPRGPPSYEQYF
cdr3_nt: TGCAGCGTTGGTCTCCAACCCAGGGGGCCGCCTTCGTACGAGCAGTACTTC

d_call: .
j_call: TRBJ1-2
clone_size: .
v_call: TRBV29-1
cdr3_aa: CSVEIQGLNYGYTF
cdr3_nt: TGCAGCGTTGAAATACAGGGCCTGAACTATGGCTACACCTTC

d_call: TRBD1
j_call: TRBJ1-1
clone_size: many
v_call: TRBV19
cdr3_aa: CASSGPGTVNTEAFF
cdr3_nt: TGTGCCAGTAGTGGCCCGGGGACAGTGAACACTGAAGCTTTCTTT

d_call: .
j_call: TRBJ1-3
clone_size: many
v_call: TRBV7-2
cdr3_aa: CASSLTRNTIYF
cdr3_nt: TGTGCCAGCAGTTTGACGCGAAACACCATATATTTT

d_call: .
j_call: TRBJ2-7
clone_size: many
v_call: TRBV3-1
cdr3_aa: CASSQVGDEQYF
cdr3_nt: TGTGCCAGCAGCCAAGTTGGCGACGAGCAGTACTTC

d_call: .
j_call: TRBJ1-2
clone_size: .
v_call: TRBV9
cdr3_aa: CASSSRAGSYGYTF
cdr3_nt: TGTGCCAGCAGCTCCAGGGCAGGTTCCTATGGCTACACCTTC

d_call: TRBD2
j_call: TRBJ2-1
clone_size: many
v_call: TRBV20-1
cdr3_aa: CSARLAGGNEQFF
cdr3_nt: TGCAGTGCCCGGCTAGCGGGAGGCAATGAGCAGTTCTTC

d_call: TRBD1
j_call: TRBJ2-3
clone_size: .
v_call: TRBV15
cdr3_aa: CATSSRTGGFTDTQYF
cdr3_nt: TGTGCCACCAGCAGTAGGACAGGGGGCTTCACAGATACGCAGTATTTT

d_call: .
j_call: TRBJ2-1
clone_size: .
v_call: TRBV19
cdr3_aa: CASSIFVVSNEQFF
cdr3_nt: TGTGCCAGTAGTATTTTTGTAGTCAGCAATGAGCAGTTCTTC

d_call: .
j_call: TRBJ1-6
clone_size: .
v_call: TRBV7-8
cdr3_aa: CASSLAGGWAPLHF
cdr3_nt: TGTGCCAGCAGCTTAGCTGGAGGTTGGGCACCCCTCCACTTT

d_call: .
j_call: TRBJ2-7
clone_size: many
v_call: TRBV24-1
cdr3_aa: CATSEVGSYEQYF
cdr3_nt: TGTGCCACCAGTGAGGTCGGGTCCTACGAGCAGTACTTC